The 25 T cell receptor beta chains listed next were all sequenced from one sample in a study of early T cells in non-severe SARS-CoV-2 infection. TCRdb reanalysed the 5' RACE reads using MiXCR and keeps one entry per CDR3 protein. The table has 66,000 or so distinct CDR3 sequences, under 14% seen once. Sequencing was carried out using whole blood. The receptors shown here come from an adult who was a healthcare worker with PCR-confirmed SARS-CoV-2 infection or an uninfected control (not recorded which).

CDR3 in DNA: TGTGCCAGCAGCCAGAACACGGGACAGGGGAATGGCTACACCTTC. It encodes CASSQNTGQGNGYTF. The chain employs TRBV3-1 and TRBJ1-2; 10 nucleotides match TRBD1. The junction had 7 bases not matched to a gene; V was cut back by 3 bases and J by 6 bases. The CDR3 sequence is 15 residues long. Germline assignment: CDR1 LGHDT and CDR2 YNNKEL (reference sequence).

This chain connects TRBV30 to TRBJ2-7; D perhaps matches TRBD2 (5 bases). The ends were cut back, 0 bases at V and 3 bases at J, with 6 bases in the middle. In germline, CDR1 is GTSNPN, CDR2 SVGIG (reference sequence). This CDR3 region has 12 residues. The CDR3 sequence is CAWSVRGYEQYF. CDR3 DNA: TGTGCCTGGAGTGTCCGGGGCTACGAGCAGTACTTC.

This clonotype was seen at least ten times. The chain links TRBV10-2 to TRBJ1-5; 9 nucleotides agree with TRBD1. Germline loops: CDR1 WSHSY, CDR2 SAAADI. This CDR3 region has 16 residues. The V segment lost 3 bases and the J segment 4 bases; nucleotides outside the gene matches: 7. The CDR3 region has the DNA TGCGCCAGCAGTGACTCAGACAGGGGGAGGAATCAGCCCCAGCATTTT. Its translation is CASSDSDRGRNQPQHF.

The chain combines TRBV7-6 with TRBJ1-6; D ambiguous. CDR1 and CDR2 from the germline V gene are SGHVS and FNYEAQ. The V end was cut by 8 bases, the J end by 5 bases, with 7 bases between. CDR3 size: 12 residues. The DNA for the CDR3 is TGTGCCAGCGCCACACATAATTCACCCCTCCACTTT. Encoded protein: CASATHNSPLHF.

This clonotype was counted a few times. The chain carries TRBV6-5 and TRBJ1-1; the match to TRBD1 covers 7 bases. This CDR3 is 13 amino acids long. Germline V CDR1 and CDR2: MNHEY, SVGAGI. The trim removed 2 bases at V and 7 bases at J, leaving 4 bases unmatched. CDR3 coding DNA: TGTGCCAGCAGTTACCGACAGGGAGGTGAAGCTTTCTTT. Protein product: CASSYRQGGEAFF.

The chain uses TRBV20-1 and TRBJ2-7; D might be TRBD1 or TRBD2, each matching 6 bases. The V gene lost 5 bases and the J gene lost 2 bases, with 13 bases spanning the gap. There are 13 residues in the CDR3. Germline V gives CDR1 DFQATT, CDR2 SNEGSKA (reference sequence). The DNA for the CDR3 is TGCAGTGCTCAAACGGGGGCAGCCTACGAGCAGTACTTC. Encoded protein: CSAQTGAAYEQYF.

This rearrangement joins TRBV4-2 to TRBJ2-3; 10 nucleotides match TRBD2. This CDR3 spans 18 amino acids. J was trimmed by 2 bases and V by 0 bases; bases with no gene match: 8. Germline V gives CDR1 LGHNA, CDR2 YNFKEQ. The CDR3 DNA sequence: TGTGCCAGCAGCCAAGATTTGAAACTAGCGGGGCACACAGATACGCAGTATTTT. It translates to CASSQDLKLAGHTDTQYF.

Comments on this clonotype: A much more abundant neighbour one base away suggests this may be a read error. The J gene is TRBJ1-4, the V gene TRBV28, with D uncertain. V gave up 3 bases and J gave up 4 bases, with 12 bases separating them. The CDR3 loop spans 15 amino acids. Germline V gene lookup returns CDR1 MDHEN and CDR2 SYDVKM. The CDR3 DNA sequence: TGTGCCAGCAGTTTTCATACCGGGGTTAATGAAAAACTGTTTTTT. It translates to CASSFHTGVNEKLFF.

In this sample, this clonotype turned up many times. This chain joins TRBV11-2 and TRBJ2-7, with D unresolved. This CDR3 is built from 13 residues. Germline V gene lookup returns CDR1 SGHAT and CDR2 FQNNGV. The V end was cut by 1 base, the J end by 0 bases, with 4 bases between. The CDR3 region is CASSLAVSYEQYF. The CDR3 bases are TGTGCCAGCAGCTTAGCGGTCTCCTACGAGCAGTACTTC. Using reference TRBV11-2 and TRBJ2-7 for the parts outside the CDR3, the full variable domain is EAGVAQSPRYKIIEKRQSVAFWCNPISGHATLYWYQQILGQGPKLLIQFQNNGVVDDSQLPKDRFSAERLKGVDSTLKIQPAKLEDSAVYLCASSLAVSYEQYFGPGTRLTVT.

The sample holds many counts of this clonotype. This rearrangement joins TRBV10-3 to TRBJ2-3; D is unresolved. The V gene's germline CDR1 is ENHRY and CDR2 SYGVKD. The CDR3 has 11 amino acids. The germline V and J ends were trimmed by 4 bases and 4 bases, with 3 bases remaining between them. The CDR3 nucleotides are TGTGCCATCAGTGTTGCAGATACGCAGTATTTT. Encoded protein: CAISVADTQYF.

Turning to this clonotype: A much larger clone differs from this one at a single base, so this may be a read error. Here the CDR3 omits its conserved ending phenylalanine or tryptophan, so a read error is the likely source. The chain has TRBV5-1 and TRBJ2-5; D gene unclear. Germline CDR1 is SGHRS and CDR2 is YFSETQ. Trimming stripped 6 bases from V and 5 bases from J, with 8 bases between. The CDR3 contains 11 residues. Here the CDR3 DNA reads TGCGCCAGCACTTTGGAGGAGACCCAGTACTAC. Translated, it gives CASTLEETQYY.

This clonotype was picked up many times. The CDR3 sequence is CASSPGQSSYNEQFF. The DNA of the CDR3 is TGTGCCAGTAGCCCCGGGCAGAGCTCCTACAATGAGCAGTTCTTC. V and J are TRBV19 and TRBJ2-1; D call uncertain. The length of the CDR3 is 15 residues. Trimming left V 6 bases short and J 0 bases short, with 12 bases between. Germline assignment: CDR1 LNHDA and CDR2 SQIVND (reference sequence).

The chain joins TRBV29-1 to TRBJ2-3; no reliable D call. Germline CDR1 SQVTM, CDR2 ANQGSEA. V shed 4 bases and J shed 5 bases, with 1 base lying between them. This CDR3 has 9 residues. CDR3: CSVGDTQYF. The CDR3, as DNA: TGCAGCGTTGGAGATACGCAGTATTTT.

This clonotype was recorded many times. The chain employs TRBV7-6 and TRBJ2-7; D gene uncertain. Trimming stripped 1 base from V and 5 bases from J, with 15 bases between. The V gene's germline CDR1 is SGHVS and CDR2 FNYEAQ. The CDR3 is 15 amino acids. The CDR3 is CASSLGGHQVDEQYF. The CDR3 DNA follows: TGTGCCAGCAGCTTAGGCGGTCACCAGGTCGACGAGCAGTACTTC.

This clonotype was seen many times. The rearrangement joins TRBV20-1 to TRBJ1-6, with TRBD1 matching over 9 bases. The germline V gene has CDR1 DFQATT and CDR2 SNEGSKA (reference sequence). V shed 6 bases, J shed 10 bases, and the junction held 13 bases outside the gene matches. The CDR3 is 15 residues long. CDR3 in DNA: TGCAGTGCAAGAACGGGACAGGGAGAGGTGTCACCCCTCCACTTT. Translated, it gives CSARTGQGEVSPLHF.

The chain couples TRBV7-3 to TRBJ2-1; 8 positions match TRBD2. V was pared by 0 bases and J by 8 bases, with 3 bases of the junction left unmatched. Per the germline V gene, CDR1 is SGHTA and CDR2 is FQGTGA. The CDR3 is 14 amino acids. The CDR3 spells CASSLTRLAYEQFF. The DNA of the CDR3 is TGTGCCAGCAGCTTAACTCGACTAGCGTATGAGCAGTTCTTC.

This clonotype was observed many times. This chain connects TRBV4-1 to TRBJ2-7; possible D gene TRBD1, 6 bases. CDR3 length: 14 residues. CDR1 and CDR2 (germline): MGHRA, YSYEKL. Deletions cut 3 bases from V and 2 bases from J, with 11 bases between. The CDR3 DNA is TGCGCCAGCAGCCACCGTGGACAGACCTACGAGCAGTACTTC. Translation: CASSHRGQTYEQYF.

This clonotype is medium-sized in the sample. The chain uses TRBV19 and TRBJ2-1; D is perhaps TRBD2 (5 bases). The germline V gene has CDR1 LNHDA and CDR2 SQIVND (reference sequence). Trimming took off 1 base at V and 3 bases at J, with 10 bases between the two ends. There are 15 residues in the CDR3. In DNA form, the CDR3 reads TGTGCCAGTAGTATAGGCGGGTCGATCTACAATGAGCAGTTCTTC. This codes for CASSIGGSIYNEQFF.

This clonotype was seen only a few times. The chain uses TRBV12-3 or TRBV12-4 and TRBJ2-3, with D unresolved. V dropped 6 bases and J dropped 0 bases, with 13 bases sitting between them. This CDR3 has 15 amino acids. CDR3 coding DNA: TGTGCCAGCAGCGTCGGTCTTACCAGCACAGATACGCAGTATTTT. Translation gives CASSVGLTSTDTQYF.

This clonotype was found a few times. This chain connects TRBV20-1 to TRBJ2-3; 8 bases are shared with TRBD1. This CDR3 is 14 amino acids long. The ends lost 6 bases at V and 4 bases at J; junction bases unmatched: 9. Germline V CDR1 and CDR2: DFQATT, SNEGSKA (reference sequence). DNA of the CDR3: TGCAGTGCCATGGACAGGGCCAAGCCAGATACGCAGTATTTT. Translated: CSAMDRAKPDTQYF.

V and J are TRBV3-1 and TRBJ2-7, with TRBD2 matching 14 bases. V was pared by 4 bases and J by 7 bases, with 9 bases of the junction left unmatched. The germline V gene encodes CDR1 LGHDT and CDR2 YNNKEL (reference sequence). The CDR3 has 16 amino acids. CDR3 protein: CASSRRTSGGPGEQYF. CDR3 DNA sequence: TGTGCCAGCAGCCGACGGACTAGCGGGGGGCCAGGAGAGCAGTACTTC.

The rearrangement joins TRBV20-1 to TRBJ2-2, with 7 bases fitting TRBD2. CDR3 length: 11 amino acids. Trimming removed 5 bases from V and 7 bases from J; junction bases left unmatched: 1. Germline V gives CDR1 DFQATT, CDR2 SNEGSKA (reference sequence). In DNA, the CDR3 is TGCAGTGCTCCTAGCGGCGGGGAGCTGTTTTTT. It yields the protein CSAPSGGELFF.

This clonotype was detected only a few times. The chain recombines TRBV7-2 with TRBJ1-1, with a weak D call TRBD1 (5 bases). The germline gives CDR1 SGHTA, CDR2 FQGNSA. V was shortened by 2 bases and J by 0 bases, with 16 bases between the two germline ends. The CDR3 runs to 17 residues. CDR3 in amino acids: CASSLLVTGLMNTEAFF. The CDR3 DNA sequence: TGTGCCAGCAGCTTACTAGTCACAGGCCTCATGAACACTGAAGCTTTCTTT.

This clonotype was seen repeatedly, ten times or more. This chain joins TRBV6-2 or TRBV6-3 and TRBJ2-5; no definite D call. The CDR3 covers 13 residues. Germline V gene sequence: CDR1 MNHEY, CDR2 SVGEGT. The ends were cut back, 7 bases at V and 2 bases at J, with 11 bases in the middle. The CDR3 DNA is TGTGCCAGCACCGTAACGGAACAAGAGACCCAGTACTTC. Its translation is CASTVTEQETQYF.

The rearrangement joins TRBV6-1 to TRBJ2-5; perhaps TRBD2 as D (5 bases). The ends were cut back, 0 bases at V and 5 bases at J, with 13 bases in the middle. Germline V gives CDR1 MNHNS, CDR2 SASEGT. The CDR3 is 15 residues long. CDR3 loop: CASSEAPTSRETQYF. CDR3 in DNA: TGTGCCAGCAGTGAAGCGCCCACTAGTCGGGAGACCCAGTACTTC.